This T cell receptor (beta chain) was found in a study of T cells after yellow fever vaccination. This clonotype was detected only a few times. Its matching antigen is unknown. They built TCR cDNA with 5'RACE template switching, a step that put in a universal primer site and UMIs. TCRdb independently ran MiXCR on the 5' RACE reads; one entry per CDR3 protein. The sample holds approximately 550,000 distinct CDR3 sequences, roughly 19% seen once. Whole-study results and caveats: Abundant bulk-derived clonotypes could contaminate FACS-sorted repertoires. Just a small share of clonotypes turned up in the CD4 compartment as well as the CD8 compartment.

The CDR3 consists of 14 residues. The trim removed 2 bases at V and 5 bases at J, leaving 6 bases unmatched. Germline lookup yields CDR1 SGDLS and CDR2 YYNGEE. The specimen was PBMCs, collected 15 days after the yellow fever booster vaccination. This TCR derives from a man younger than 45 who received the YFV17D yellow fever vaccine. The chain uses TRBV9 and TRBJ2-7; 8 nucleotides align to TRBD1. The CDR3 reads CASSVRQGQDEQYF. For the CDR3, the DNA is TGTGCCAGCAGCGTTCGACAGGGACAGGACGAGCAGTACTTC.